The entry that follows covers one TCR beta chain sequence. TCRdb's table, derived via immunoSEQ multiplex PCR, lists solely in-frame clones and lacks some. This table holds tens of thousands of clones, roughly 92% found once. The source of the sample is a study of technical replicates of blood from several donors. CDR1 SGHAT and CDR2 FQNNGV come from the germline V gene. The V and J ends lost 1 base and 4 bases respectively, with 11 bases between them. The length of the CDR3 is 15 residues. The receptor was isolated from a human donor in good health. Some clones in this sample may be carry-over from other donors' samples. Sequenced sample: PBMCs. The chain has TRBV11-2 and TRBJ2-1; tentative D call: TRBD1 (5 bases). The CDR3 coding sequence is TGTGCCAGCAGCTTAGGGGCAGGGCGATACAATGAGCAGTTCTTC. Amino acid sequence: CASSLGAGRYNEQFF.